One sample yielded the 2 T cell receptor beta chains listed below, sequenced in a study of CXCR4 blockade with PD-1 therapy in pancreatic cancer. Profiled with immunoSEQ multiplex PCR; TCRdb holds only in-frame clones, not every one. The sample holds approximately 5,900 clones, about 40% seen once. The sample was tumor tissue. These receptor sequences come from a human donor with pancreatic ductal adenocarcinoma.

For the CDR3, the DNA is TGTGCCAGCAGTTTATTACAGGGGGCCGGTGAGCAGTTCTTC. Translated: CASSLLQGAGEQFF. The chain couples TRBV28 to TRBJ2-1; 9 positions agree with TRBD1. V trimming: 1 base; J trimming: 9 bases; junction bases outside the gene matches: 4. In germline, CDR1 is MDHEN, CDR2 SYDVKM. The CDR3 loop spans 14 amino acids.

There are a few counts of this clone. This chain uses TRBV11-3 with TRBJ2-2, with D perhaps being TRBD1 or TRBD2 (5 bases each). Germline loops: CDR1 SGHNT, CDR2 YENEEA. Trimming cost V 2 bases and J 4 bases, with 11 bases left between them. The CDR3 totals 15 residues. The CDR3 loop is CASSLRGTGTGELFF. CDR3 nucleotide sequence: TGTGCCAGCAGCTTAAGAGGGACGGGCACCGGGGAGCTGTTTTTT.